The 10 T cell receptor beta chains below all came from one sample that was sequenced in a study of identical twins. In TCRdb, the 5' RACE reads were re-called with MiXCR into one record per CDR3 protein. The sample consists of approximately 210,000 distinct CDR3 sequences, approximately 15% of them appearing once. This sample also belongs to another study, concerning T cells expressing NK-cell markers.

The sample taken for sequencing was CD8+ T cells sorted from blood. The receptor source for this set is a woman under 30 in good health.

In this sample, this clonotype turned up a few times. V is TRBV6-1 and J is TRBJ2-1, with D uncertain. V lost 3 bases and J 6 bases, leaving 6 bases between the germline ends. The CDR3 length is 12 residues. CDR1 is MNHNS, CDR2 SASEGT, per germline. In nucleotides, the CDR3 is TGTGCCAGCAGTGACGTTGTCAATGAGCAGTTCTTC. Amino acid sequence: CASSDVVNEQFF.

The V and J genes are TRBV7-9 and TRBJ2-7; 7 bases align to TRBD1. The CDR3 runs to 14 residues. J was trimmed by 7 bases and V by 2 bases; bases with no gene match: 8. Germline CDR1 reads SEHNR; CDR2 reads FQNEAQ (reference sequence). In DNA, the CDR3 is TGTGCCAGCAGCTTATCACAGGGGTCTAGGGAGCAGTACTTC. Amino acid sequence: CASSLSQGSREQYF. The whole variable domain, remainder taken from reference TRBV7-9 and TRBJ2-7, is DTGVSQNPRHKITKRGQNVTFRCDPISEHNRLYWYRQTLGQGPEFLTYFQNEAQLEKSRLLSDRFSAERPKGSFSTLEIQRTEQGDSAMYLCASSLSQGSREQYFGPGTRLTVT.

This clonotype has more than one count but fewer than ten. V usage is TRBV7-3 and J usage is TRBJ1-3; unclear D gene. V lost 2 bases and J lost 4, with 12 bases in between. Germline CDR1 reads SGHTA; CDR2 reads FQGTGA. The CDR3 runs to 15 residues. The CDR3 coding sequence is TGTGCCAGCAGCTTAGACCCTAGTGCCGGAAACACCATATATTTT. This sequence encodes CASSLDPSAGNTIYF.

The V and J genes are TRBV7-9 and TRBJ2-7; D ambiguous. Trimming stripped 8 bases from V and 3 bases from J, with 17 bases between. The germline gives CDR1 SEHNR, CDR2 FQNEAQ (reference sequence). The CDR3 is 14 residues long. The CDR3 is CASSLLAENYEQYF. Here the CDR3 DNA reads TGTGCCAGCTCGCTTCTGGCGGAAAACTACGAGCAGTACTTC. Full variable domain (rest looked up from reference TRBV7-9 and TRBJ2-7): DTGVSQNPRHKITKRGQNVTFRCDPISEHNRLYWYRQTLGQGPEFLTYFQNEAQLEKSRLLSDRFSAERPKGSFSTLEIQRTEQGDSAMYLCASSLLAENYEQYFGPGTRLTVT.

This chain connects TRBV3-1 to TRBJ1-1, with D unresolved. Trimming shortened V by 1 base and J by 7 bases, and 10 bases separated the two germline ends. The CDR3 totals 13 residues. The germline V gene has CDR1 LGHDT and CDR2 YNNKEL (reference sequence). The CDR3 is CASSQAQDIEAFF. Written as DNA, the CDR3 is TGTGCCAGCAGCCAAGCCCAAGACATTGAAGCTTTCTTT. The full variable domain, in which reference TRBV3-1 and TRBJ1-1 provide the parts outside the CDR3, is DTAVSQTPKYLVTQMGNDKSIKCEQNLGHDTMYWYKQDSKKFLKIMFSYNNKELIINETVPNRFSPKSPDKAHLNLHINSLELGDSAVYFCASSQAQDIEAFFGQGTRLTVV.

The chain is built from TRBV20-1 and TRBJ2-1, with 10 nucleotides matching TRBD2. This CDR3 spans 16 amino acids. J gave up 10 bases and V 3 bases, and 15 bases lay outside the gene matches. Per germline, CDR1 DFQATT and CDR2 SNEGSKA (reference sequence). This CDR3 is CSASWSGGAVTGEQFF. Written as DNA, the CDR3 is TGCAGTGCTAGTTGGAGCGGGGGGGCAGTGACTGGGGAGCAGTTCTTC.

In its sample, this clonotype was seen a few times. The chain uses TRBV12-3 or TRBV12-4 and TRBJ1-4, with TRBD1 identical over 8 bases. J was trimmed by 2 bases and V by 4 bases; bases with no gene match: 3. The CDR3 is 15 residues long. The CDR3 loop is CASSSYRGTNEKLFF. Written as DNA, the CDR3 is TGTGCCAGCAGTTCGTACAGGGGGACTAATGAAAAACTGTTTTTT.

This clonotype was picked up a small number of times. V gene TRBV20-1 combines with J gene TRBJ2-1; 8 positions agree with TRBD1. The CDR3 covers 15 residues. Germline assignment: CDR1 DFQATT and CDR2 SNEGSKA (reference sequence). After removal of 5 bases from V and 4 bases from J, the junction contained 10 bases not matched to a gene. This CDR3 reads CSARQKDREYNEQFF. The CDR3 nucleotides are TGCAGTGCTCGCCAAAAGGACAGGGAGTACAATGAGCAGTTCTTC.

The V call is TRBV2, the J call TRBJ2-3; D might be TRBD2 (6 bases). Trimming removed 9 bases at V and 4 bases at J, with 14 bases between. CDR3 length equals 13 residues. Germline V gene sequence: CDR1 SNHLY, CDR2 FYNNEI. CDR3: CASLTREADTQYF. Here the CDR3 DNA reads TGTGCCAGTCTAACTAGGGAGGCAGATACGCAGTATTTT.

V usage is TRBV20-1 and J usage is TRBJ2-1, with 7 bases that match TRBD2. Trimming removed 2 bases from V and 1 base from J; junction bases left unmatched: 5. Germline CDR1 reads DFQATT; CDR2 reads SNEGSKA (reference sequence). This CDR3 is built from 15 residues. The CDR3 protein is CSARIGGTSYNEQFF. Here the CDR3 DNA reads TGCAGTGCTAGAATCGGGGGGACTTCCTACAATGAGCAGTTCTTC.